This T cell receptor (beta chain) was found in a study of cytomegalovirus exposure and HLA in healthy donors. Study outcomes and limitations: In an earlier analysis, productive rearrangement rates for most beta V segments clustered near 90% or 30%.

This PCR relied on a set of 60 Vbeta primers and 13 Jbeta primers. Profiling relied on immunoSEQ multiplex PCR, and the TCRdb table lists in-frame clones only, not all of them. Among about 150,000 clones listed, 60% to 85% were seen once. About this clone: Antigen unknown.

V lost 4 bases and J lost 2, with 8 bases in between. CDR1 and CDR2 (germline): SGHVS, FQNEAQ. This CDR3 is 13 amino acids long. V and J are TRBV7-8 and TRBJ1-1; no reliable D call. The source material was PBMCs. This receptor was obtained from a woman in her forties in good health and CMV-seronegative. The CDR3 here is CASSSRVNTEAFF. The CDR3 DNA follows: TGTGCCAGCAGCTCACGGGTAAACACTGAAGCTTTCTTT.